This T cell receptor (beta chain) is drawn from a study of cytomegalovirus exposure and HLA in healthy donors. The study's findings and limits: In vitro confirmation showed three CMV-associated chains to be CMV antigen specific.

With 60 Vbeta and 13 Jbeta primers, the PCR was carried out. Assay used: immunoSEQ multiplex PCR; TCRdb lists only in-frame clones, some missing. This table holds 70,000 to 100,000 clones, around 81% found once. Points on this clone: Its antigen is unidentified.

Material for sequencing was PBMCs. This clonotype originated in a man between 18 and 35 years old in good health and CMV-seronegative.

The CDR3 nucleotides are TGCGCCAGCAGCTTGGCCAGAGGAGTGAACACTGAAGCTTTCTTT. It yields the protein CASSLARGVNTEAFF. V is TRBV5-1 and J is TRBJ1-1; D uncertain. Trimming removed 0 bases from V and 0 bases from J, with 9 bases in between. This CDR3 region has 15 residues. Germline loops: CDR1 SGHRS, CDR2 YFSETQ.